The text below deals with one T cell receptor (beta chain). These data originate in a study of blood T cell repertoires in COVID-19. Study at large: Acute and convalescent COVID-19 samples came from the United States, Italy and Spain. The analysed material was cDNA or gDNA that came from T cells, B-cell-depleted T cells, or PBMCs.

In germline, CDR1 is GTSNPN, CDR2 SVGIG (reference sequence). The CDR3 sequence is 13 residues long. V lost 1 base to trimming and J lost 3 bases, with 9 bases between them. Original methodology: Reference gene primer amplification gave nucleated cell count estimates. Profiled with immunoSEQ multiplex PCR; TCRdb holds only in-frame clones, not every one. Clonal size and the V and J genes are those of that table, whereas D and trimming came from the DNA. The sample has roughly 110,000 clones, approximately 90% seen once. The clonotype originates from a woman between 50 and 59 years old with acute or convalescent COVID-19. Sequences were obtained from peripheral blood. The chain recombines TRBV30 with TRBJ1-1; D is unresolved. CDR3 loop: CAWSERRDTEAFF. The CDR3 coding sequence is TGTGCCTGGAGTGAACGGAGGGACACTGAAGCTTTCTTT.